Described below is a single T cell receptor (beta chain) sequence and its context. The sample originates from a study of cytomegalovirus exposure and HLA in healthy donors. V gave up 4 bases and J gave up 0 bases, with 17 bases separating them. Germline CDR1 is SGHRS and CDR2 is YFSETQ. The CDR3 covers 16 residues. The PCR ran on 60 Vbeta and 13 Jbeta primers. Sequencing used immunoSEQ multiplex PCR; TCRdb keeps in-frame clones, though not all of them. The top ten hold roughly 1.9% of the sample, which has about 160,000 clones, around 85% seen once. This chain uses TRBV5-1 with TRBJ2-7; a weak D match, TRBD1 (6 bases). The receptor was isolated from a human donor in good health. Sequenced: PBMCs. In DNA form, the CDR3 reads TGCGCCAGCAGCAGTAGGACAGCGACATCCTCCTACGAGCAGTACTTC. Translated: CASSSRTATSSYEQYF.